What follows is one T cell receptor beta chain and its context. Its cognate antigen is unknown. It was around 3.5 ug of total RNA that each TCR library used. TCRdb reprocessed the 5' RACE reads and keeps a single row for each CDR3 protein, giving no DNA. The sample shows some 150,000 distinct CDR3 sequences, and approximately 2.4% sits with its ten largest clones. Germline values: CDR1 SNHLY, CDR2 FYNNEI. This CDR3 region has 14 residues. The sample comes from a study of monozygotic twins with inflammatory bowel disease. Study outcomes and limitations: Clonotypes shared with others were fewer in IBD patients than in healthy twins, especially with disease activity.

The blood volume drawn from each donor was around 2.5 ml. The template was total RNA from whole blood, with no T cell sorting. The specimen was blood. The origin of this receptor is a human donor with ulcerative colitis or Crohn's disease, or a healthy co-twin of an affected twin (not recorded which). The chain couples TRBV2 to TRBJ1-4; TCRdb's D gene call, TRBD1, goes unchecked for lack of DNA. The CDR3 region is CASKGDRIHEKLFF.